This section outlines one T cell receptor (beta chain) sequence together with its context. A sample-barcoded 5' primer and a J-beta primer mix were used in a second PCR of about 6 to 11 cycles. Each cDNA molecule carried a tag from a template-switch adaptor that contained 12 random nucleotides. Sequencing of every sample gave 2.5 million or more CDR3-containing paired-end reads. TCRdb ran MiXCR on the 5' RACE reads and lists one entry per CDR3 protein. The top ten hold 6.5% to 8.5% of the sample, which has around 1.5 million distinct CDR3 sequences, roughly 60% seen once. Germline V gives CDR1 SQVTM, CDR2 ANQGSEA. The CDR3 is 12 amino acids. Trimming took 6 bases from V and 5 from J, leaving 13 bases between them. This sample was included in a study of blood T cells in healthy people across ages.

The material sequenced was blood. The receptor's source is a man between 18 and 35 years old in good health. The J gene is TRBJ1-2, the V gene TRBV29-1; no definite D call. CDR3 sequence: CSVEDGDYGYTF. CDR3 nucleotide sequence: TGCAGCGTGGAGGACGGCGATTATGGCTACACCTTC.